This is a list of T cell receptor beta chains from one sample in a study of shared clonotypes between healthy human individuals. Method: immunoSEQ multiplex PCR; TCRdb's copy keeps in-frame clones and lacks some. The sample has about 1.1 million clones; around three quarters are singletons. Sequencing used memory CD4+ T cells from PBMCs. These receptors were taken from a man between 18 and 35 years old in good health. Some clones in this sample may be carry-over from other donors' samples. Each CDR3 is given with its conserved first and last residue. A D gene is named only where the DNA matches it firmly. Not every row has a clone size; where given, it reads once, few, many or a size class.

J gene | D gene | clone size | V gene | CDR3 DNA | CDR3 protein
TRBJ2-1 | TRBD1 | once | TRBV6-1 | TGTGCCAGCAGCGAAAGGGGGCAGGGGGCTATGGATGAGCAGTTCTTC | CASSERGQGAMDEQFF
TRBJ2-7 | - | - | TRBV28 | TGTGCCAGCGGACTCTTCCGCGGCGGTCCCTACGAGCAGTACTTC | CASGLFRGGPYEQYF
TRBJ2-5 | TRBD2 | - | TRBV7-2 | TGTGCCAGCAGCTTAGTCAGCGGGGGGATTCAAGAGACCCAGTACTTC | CASSLVSGGIQETQYF
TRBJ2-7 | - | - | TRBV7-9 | TGTGCCAGCAGCTTTCAATTCCGGGGGTCCTACGAGCAGTACTTC | CASSFQFRGSYEQYF
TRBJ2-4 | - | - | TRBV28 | TGTGCCAGCAGTTTTAGTACGTTGGGGGCCAAAAACATTCAGTACTTC | CASSFSTLGAKNIQYF
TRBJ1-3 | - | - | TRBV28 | TGTGCCAGCAGTTTAGCAGGGGCTATTGGAAACACCATATATTTT | CASSLAGAIGNTIYF
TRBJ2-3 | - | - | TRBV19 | TGTGCCAGTAGTCAACCCTTTAGCACAGATACGCAGTATTTT | CASSQPFSTDTQYF
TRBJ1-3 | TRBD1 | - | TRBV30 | TGTGCCTGGACCGACAGGGCTGGAAACACCATATATTTT | CAWTDRAGNTIYF
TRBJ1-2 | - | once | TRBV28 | TGTGCCAGCAGTACGGGGGTGCGCTACACCTTC | CASSTGVRYTF
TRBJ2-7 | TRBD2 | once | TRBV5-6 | TGTGCCAGCAGCGCATGGACTAGCCTTTTCTACGAGCAGTACTTC | CASSAWTSLFYEQYF
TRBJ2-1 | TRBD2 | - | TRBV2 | TGTGCCAGCAGTCTGGGACTAGCGGCCCAGTTCTTC | CASSLGLAAQFF
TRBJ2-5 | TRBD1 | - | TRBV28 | TGTGCCAGCAGCGCCCGCGGCAGGGGGCTGGAGACCCAGTACTTC | CASSARGRGLETQYF
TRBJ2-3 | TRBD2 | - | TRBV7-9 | TGTGCCAGCAGCTTACCAAGGACTAGCCAGAGCCCGGGGGATACGCAGTATTTT | CASSLPRTSQSPGDTQYF
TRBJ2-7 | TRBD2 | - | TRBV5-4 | TGTGCCAGCAGCCAAGCGGGACTCAGCTACGAGCAGTACTTC | CASSQAGLSYEQYF
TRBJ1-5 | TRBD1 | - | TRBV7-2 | TGTGCCAGCAGCTCAGGACCGGGACAGGGACAGCCCCAGCATTTT | CASSSGPGQGQPQHF
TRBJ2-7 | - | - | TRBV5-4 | TGTGCCAGCAGCGGGAGGGCTGGCGGGTCCGGGGGCGCTTATCCCCTCGAGCAGTACTTC | CASSGRAGGSGGAYPLEQYF
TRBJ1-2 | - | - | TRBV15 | TGTGCCACCAGCAGAGATCTTGGGGGCTGGGGTGGCTACACCTTC | CATSRDLGGWGGYTF
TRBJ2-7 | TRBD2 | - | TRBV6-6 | TGTGCCAGCAGCCGCGGGACTAGCAGTGAGCAGTACTTC | CASSRGTSSEQYF
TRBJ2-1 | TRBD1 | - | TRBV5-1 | TGCGCCAGCAGCCGGTCACCGGGACAGGGGTACAATGAGCAGTTCTTC | CASSRSPGQGYNEQFF
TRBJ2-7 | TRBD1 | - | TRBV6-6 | TGTGCCAGCACCCGAGGACAGGGGGGCTACGAGCAGTACTTC | CASTRGQGGYEQYF
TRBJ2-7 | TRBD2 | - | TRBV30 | TGTGCCTGGCGCGGGAGTGGTAACGAGCAGTACTTC | CAWRGSGNEQYF
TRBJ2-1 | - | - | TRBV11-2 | TGTGCCAGCAGCCCCCTAAGATTCGGTGAGCAGTTCTTC | CASSPLRFGEQFF
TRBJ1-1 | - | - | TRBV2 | TGTGCCAGCAGCAAGCCGCAGGGGTCACGGACTGAAGCTTTCTTT | CASSKPQGSRTEAFF
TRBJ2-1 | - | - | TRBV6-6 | TGTGCCAGCAGTTCCCCCTTGCGGGGGCGGTACAATGAGCAGTTCTTC | CASSSPLRGRYNEQFF
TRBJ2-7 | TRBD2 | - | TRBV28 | TGTGCCAGCAAACGGACTAGCGGGAAGTACGAGCAGTACTTC | CASKRTSGKYEQYF
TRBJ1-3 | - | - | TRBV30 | TGTGCCTGGAGTGCTGGGCCTGGAAACACCATATATTTT | CAWSAGPGNTIYF
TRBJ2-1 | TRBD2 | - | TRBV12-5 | TGTGCTAGTGCCATTGGGGCGGGAGCTCGATCCTACAATGAGCAGTTCTTC | CASAIGAGARSYNEQFF
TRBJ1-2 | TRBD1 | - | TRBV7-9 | TGTGCCAGCAGCTTTGAGGGGGCGCTCGAGAATGGCTACACCTTC | CASSFEGALENGYTF
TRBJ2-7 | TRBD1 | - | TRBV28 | TGTGCCAGCAGTTTTCAAAGATGGGGACAGGGTTTTACTTACGAGCAGTACTTC | CASSFQRWGQGFTYEQYF
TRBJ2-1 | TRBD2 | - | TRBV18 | TGTGCCAGCTCACCACAAGGTAGCGGGAGTGTCAATGAGCAGTTCTTC | CASSPQGSGSVNEQFF
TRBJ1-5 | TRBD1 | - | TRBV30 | TGTGCCTGGACCTCATCGACAGGGCTTAGCAATCAGCCCCAGCATTTT | CAWTSSTGLSNQPQHF
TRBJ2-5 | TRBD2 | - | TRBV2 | TGTGCCAGCAGTGCCCCCGGACTAGGTTTGAACCAGTACTTC | CASSAPGLGLNQYF